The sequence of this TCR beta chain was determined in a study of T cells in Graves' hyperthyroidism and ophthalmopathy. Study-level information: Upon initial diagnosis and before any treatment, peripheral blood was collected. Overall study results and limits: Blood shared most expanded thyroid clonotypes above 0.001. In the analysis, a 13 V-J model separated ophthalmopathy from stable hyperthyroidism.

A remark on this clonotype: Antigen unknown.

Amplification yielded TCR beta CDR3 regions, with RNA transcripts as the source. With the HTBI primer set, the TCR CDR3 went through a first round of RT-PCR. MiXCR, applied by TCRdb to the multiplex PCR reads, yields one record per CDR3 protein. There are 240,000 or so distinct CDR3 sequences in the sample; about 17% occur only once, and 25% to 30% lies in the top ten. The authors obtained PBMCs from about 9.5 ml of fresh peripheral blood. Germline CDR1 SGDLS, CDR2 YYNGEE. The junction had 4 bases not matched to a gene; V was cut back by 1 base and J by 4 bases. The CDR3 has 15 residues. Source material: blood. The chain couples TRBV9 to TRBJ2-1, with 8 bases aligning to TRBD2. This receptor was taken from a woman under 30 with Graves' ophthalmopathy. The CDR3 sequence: CASSVFSGDYNEQFF. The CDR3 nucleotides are TGTGCCAGCAGCGTATTTAGCGGGGATTACAATGAGCAGTTCTTC.